This record looks at one TCR beta chain sequence and its context. The data were taken from a study of cytomegalovirus exposure and HLA in healthy donors. Primers included in the PCR were 60 Vbeta and 13 Jbeta primers. The data were produced by immunoSEQ multiplex PCR, yet TCRdb's version contains in-frame clones alone and is incomplete. The repertoire holds fewer than 55,000 clones, with 70% to 85% as singletons. Germline V gene lookup returns CDR1 LNHDA and CDR2 SQIVND (reference sequence). The V and J ends lost 5 bases and 5 bases, in that order; junction bases with no gene match: 9. This CDR3 is built from 15 residues.

V gene TRBV19 combines with J gene TRBJ2-5; 9 bases map to TRBD1. This sequence originates from a woman between 50 and 59 years old in good health and CMV-seropositive. Sequenced: PBMCs. CDR3 residues: CASSVNRGRGETQYF. In DNA form, the CDR3 reads TGTGCCAGTAGTGTTAACAGGGGGCGCGGGGAGACCCAGTACTTC.